A selection of T cell receptor beta chains follows, all from one sample in a study of PD-1 blockade in classical Hodgkin lymphoma. Repertoires were generated with immunoSEQ multiplex PCR, while TCRdb's copy carries only in-frame clones and drops some. The sample shows about 17,000 clones, around nine tenths of them seen only once. The sample was peripheral blood mononuclear cells (PBMCs). Receptors were obtained from a human donor with classical Hodgkin lymphoma. The CDR3 runs from the conserved cysteine through the conserved F or W. D genes are given only for firm matches. Size tells how often a clone was seen (once, few, many) or the class of an expanded clone, and some rows leave it out.

TRBJ2-3,NA,NA,TRBV6-4,TGTGCCAGCAGCAGCAGGGCTGACGGGAGAGATACGCAGTATTTT,CASSSRADGRDTQYF
TRBJ2-7,NA,TRBD2,TRBV25-1,TGTGCCAGCAGTCTGGCTAGCGGTTTCAACTCCTACGAGCAGTACTTC,CASSLASGFNSYEQYF
TRBJ2-7,NA,NA,TRBV25-1,TGTGCCAGCAGTCCCCCTGGGAGAGGGCGGGTAGGCGAGCAGTACTTC,CASSPPGRGRVGEQYF
TRBJ2-1,NA,NA,TRBV5-1,TGCGCCAGCAGCTTTGCGAATGAGCAGTTCTTC,CASSFANEQFF
TRBJ2-7,NA,NA,TRBV10-3,TGTGCCATCAGTGAGGACCCCGTCCACGAGCAGTACTTC,CAISEDPVHEQYF
TRBJ2-3,NA,NA,TRBV7-3,TGTGCCAGCAGCCGCAGCCTCACAGATACGCAGTATTTT,CASSRSLTDTQYF
TRBJ2-3,once,NA,TRBV25-1,TGTGCCAGCAGTGGCGTGACAGATACGCAGTATTTT,CASSGVTDTQYF
TRBJ1-2,NA,TRBD1,TRBV25-1,TGTGCCAGCAGTGTATCAGGGGGCTCCTATGGCTACACCTTC,CASSVSGGSYGYTF
TRBJ1-1,NA,TRBD1,TRBV4-1,TGCGCCAGCAGCCACCCAAAGGGGACAGTGAACACTGAAGCTTTCTTT,CASSHPKGTVNTEAFF
TRBJ1-2,NA,TRBD1,TRBV19,TGTGCCAGTAATCCCCAGGGGGGGTATGGCTACACCTTC,CASNPQGGYGYTF
TRBJ2-3,NA,NA,TRBV5-6,TGTGCCAGCAGCCCGAATTTTGGCGGATACACAGATACGCAGTATTTT,CASSPNFGGYTDTQYF
TRBJ2-7,NA,NA,TRBV5-1,TGCGCCAGCAGCTTGGCCGTGGGTCCCCCCTTCTACGAGCAGTACTTC,CASSLAVGPPFYEQYF
TRBJ2-6,NA,NA,TRBV6-5,TGTGCCAGCAGCGCACTCAACTCTGGGGCCAACGTCCTGACTTTC,CASSALNSGANVLTF
TRBJ2-3,NA,NA,TRBV15,TGTGCCACCAGCAGAGGAGCAGATACGCAGTATTTT,CATSRGADTQYF
TRBJ1-2,few,TRBD1,TRBV2,TGTGCCAGCAGCGAACTGGGACAGGGGGATGGCTACACCTTC,CASSELGQGDGYTF
TRBJ2-7,NA,NA,TRBV21-1,TGTGCCAGCCGCAGTGACAGGGTCTCCTACGAGCAGTACTTC,CASRSDRVSYEQYF
TRBJ1-2,few,NA,TRBV6-1,TGTGCCAGCAGTGAAGCGGGCAGGGTCAGTGGCTACACCTTC,CASSEAGRVSGYTF
TRBJ2-5,NA,TRBD2,TRBV25-1,TGTGCCAGCGGGACTAATGACGCGGAGACCCAGTACTTC,CASGTNDAETQYF
TRBJ2-1,NA,NA,TRBV5-4,TGTGCCAGCAGCTCCGCCCTAGGTAGCTCCTACAATGAGCAGTTCTTC,CASSSALGSSYNEQFF
TRBJ2-3,NA,NA,TRBV30,TGTGCCTGGAGTGCGGTAGATACGCAGTATTTT,CAWSAVDTQYF
TRBJ2-2,NA,TRBD2,TRBV6-4,TGTGCCAGCAGTGACGGACTAGCGGGAGAAGCTGGGGAGCTGTTTTTT,CASSDGLAGEAGELFF
TRBJ2-1,NA,NA,TRBV7-9,TGTGCCAGCAGCGAAAAAGTGTCGGGAGAGCGATACAATGAGCAGTTCTTC,CASSEKVSGERYNEQFF
TRBJ1-5,NA,NA,TRBV19,TGTGCCAGTAGTGTGGGACTGATTAATCAGCCCCAGCATTTT,CASSVGLINQPQHF
TRBJ1-2,NA,NA,TRBV7-9,TGTGCCAGCAGCTTAGAGGGTGACTATGGCTACACCTTC,CASSLEGDYGYTF
TRBJ2-3,NA,TRBD2,TRBV10-3,TGTGCCATCAGTGAGTCGAAAGGGACTAGCGGAATCACAGATACGCAGTATTTT,CAISESKGTSGITDTQYF
TRBJ1-1,NA,NA,TRBV25-1,TGTGCCAGCAGTGAACGTAACACTGAAGCTTTCTTT,CASSERNTEAFF
TRBJ1-2,NA,NA,TRBV28,TGTGCCAGCAGATCTCAGGGGTGGTATGGCTACACCTTC,CASRSQGWYGYTF
TRBJ2-3,NA,NA,TRBV7-3,TGTGCCAGCAGCCTCCGGACCCTCACAGATACGCAGTATTTT,CASSLRTLTDTQYF
TRBJ1-1,NA,NA,TRBV25-1,TGTGCCAGCAGTGGACAGATTGAAGCTTTCTTT,CASSGQIEAFF
TRBJ2-7,NA,NA,TRBV18,TGTGCCAGCTCACCGAACAGGCAGACCTACGAGCAGTACTTC,CASSPNRQTYEQYF
TRBJ1-5,once,TRBD1,TRBV5-1,TGCGCCAGCAGTCTCTATTACCGGACAGGGGATCAGCCCCAGCATTTT,CASSLYYRTGDQPQHF
TRBJ2-1,NA,NA,TRBV6-5,TGTGCCAGCAGTAGGCTGCAGGGTGGCAATGAGCAGTTCTTC,CASSRLQGGNEQFF
TRBJ1-2,NA,TRBD1,TRBV5-1,TGCGCCAGCAGCTTAGGACAGGGTCAAGGCTACACCTTC,CASSLGQGQGYTF
TRBJ1-5,NA,NA,TRBV5-1,TGCGCCAGCAGCACCGGGGACACCTTTAGCAATCAGCCCCAGCATTTT,CASSTGDTFSNQPQHF
TRBJ2-7,NA,TRBD1,TRBV11-2,TGTGCCAGCAGCCGGGCCGCCGGGACAGGGAGCTACGAGCAGTACTTC,CASSRAAGTGSYEQYF
TRBJ1-1,NA,NA,TRBV4-1,TGCGCCAGCAGCCAAGTCTGGATGTATAACCTGGACACTGAAGCTTTCTTT,CASSQVWMYNLDTEAFF
TRBJ2-7,NA,TRBD2,TRBV28,TGTGCCAGCAGTTTAAAGGCTAGCGGGAGTCGGGAGCAGTACTTC,CASSLKASGSREQYF
TRBJ2-2,NA,TRBD1,TRBV6-1,TGTGCCAGCAGTGGGACAGGGATCACCGGGGAGCTGTTTTTT,CASSGTGITGELFF
TRBJ1-5,few,NA,TRBV7-2,TGTGCCAGCAGCTTAATGGGGGGAAGCAATCAGCCCCAGCATTTT,CASSLMGGSNQPQHF
TRBJ2-1,NA,NA,TRBV10-3,TGTGCCATCAGTGGGATTGCCAATGAGCAGTTCTTC,CAISGIANEQFF
TRBJ2-7,NA,TRBD2,TRBV5-1,TGCGCCAGCAGCTTGGCTGGGACTACCGATTACGAGCAGTACTTC,CASSLAGTTDYEQYF
TRBJ2-1,NA,NA,TRBV25-1,TGTGCCAGCAGTGAGCGCAATGAGCAGTTCTTC,CASSERNEQFF
TRBJ1-3,NA,NA,TRBV30,TGTGCCTGGAGTGAAATAGATGGAAACACCATATATTTT,CAWSEIDGNTIYF
TRBJ1-6,NA,NA,TRBV18,TGTGCCAGCTCACCACCAGGGGACGGATCACCCCTCCACTTT,CASSPPGDGSPLHF
TRBJ2-3,NA,TRBD2,TRBV14,TGTGCCAGTAATACCGGGAGGACAGATACGCAGTATTTT,CASNTGRTDTQYF
TRBJ2-7,NA,NA,TRBV7-7,TGTGCCAGCAGCGGAACAGGGTACGAGCAGTACTTC,CASSGTGYEQYF
TRBJ2-3,NA,TRBD1,TRBV12-5,TGTGCTAGTGGCCCCGGGACAGGGGGCCTTGATACGCAGTATTTT,CASGPGTGGLDTQYF
TRBJ2-3,NA,TRBD2,TRBV28,TGTGCCAGCAGTTTCACAATTAGCGGGATTAGCACAGATACGCAGTATTTT,CASSFTISGISTDTQYF